This TCR beta chain was captured in a study of T cells in Graves' hyperthyroidism and ophthalmopathy. Overall study results and limits: Median prediction lead before ophthalmopathy onset was 5 to 7.5 months with the model. Among thyroid clonotypes expanded above 0.001, most also appeared in blood.

It was RNA transcripts that yielded the amplified TCR beta CDR3 regions. Using the HTBI primer set, a first-round RT-PCR was run on the TCR CDR3. TCRdb re-analysed the multiplex PCR reads in MiXCR, keeping a single row per CDR3 protein. The data show some 460,000 distinct CDR3 sequences, 15% to 17% seen once. Absent ophthalmopathy progression within 18 months defined stable Graves' hyperthyroidism. Extraction of PBMCs used 7.5 to 10 ml of fresh peripheral blood. This clonotype was counted ten times or more. The antigen remains unidentified. CDR1 and CDR2 from the germline V gene are SGHRS and YFSETQ. This CDR3 contains 16 residues. The V and J ends lost 3 bases and 2 bases, in that order; junction bases with no gene match: 11.

The sample comprised blood. This chain links TRBV5-1 with TRBJ2-7, with TRBD1 matching over 7 bases. The origin of this receptor is a woman in her late teens or twenties with Graves' hyperthyroidism. The CDR3 sequence is CASSSAGQVRPYEQYF. CDR3 in DNA: TGCGCCAGCAGCTCCGCCGGACAGGTGAGACCCTACGAGCAGTACTTC.